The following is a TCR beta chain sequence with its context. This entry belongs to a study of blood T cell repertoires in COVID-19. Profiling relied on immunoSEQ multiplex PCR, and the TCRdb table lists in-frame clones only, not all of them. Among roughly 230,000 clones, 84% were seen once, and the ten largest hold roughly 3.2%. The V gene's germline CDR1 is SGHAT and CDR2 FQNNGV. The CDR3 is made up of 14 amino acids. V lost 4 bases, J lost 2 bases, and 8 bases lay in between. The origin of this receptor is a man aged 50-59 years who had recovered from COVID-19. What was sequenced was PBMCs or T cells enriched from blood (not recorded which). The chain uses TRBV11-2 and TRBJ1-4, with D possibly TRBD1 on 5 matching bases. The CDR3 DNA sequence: TGTGCCAGCAGCTCCAGGGCTACTAATGAAAAACTGTTTTTT. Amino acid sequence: CASSSRATNEKLFF.